The 11 T cell receptor beta chains below come from one sample, sequenced in a study of blood T cell repertoires in COVID-19. TCRdb keeps only in-frame clones here, not all; method: immunoSEQ multiplex PCR. The data contain about 210,000 clones, approximately 78% of them singletons. Sequenced sample: peripheral blood. These TCRs come from a woman aged 70-85 years with COVID-19, enrolled during active disease.

The V and J genes are TRBV6-5 and TRBJ1-4; D perhaps matches TRBD1 (6 bases). Trimming removed 8 bases from V and 5 bases from J, with 12 bases in between. This CDR3 is built from 13 residues. The V gene's germline CDR1 is MNHEY and CDR2 SVGAGI. This chain's CDR3 is CASERDRNEKLFF. The DNA for the CDR3 is TGTGCCAGCGAACGAGACAGGAATGAAAAACTGTTTTTT.

This clone has only one observation. The chain is built from TRBV7-8 and TRBJ1-1; D is ambiguous. This CDR3 spans 14 amino acids. V was shortened by 4 bases and J by 7 bases, with 16 bases between the two germline ends. The germline CDR1 and CDR2 sequences are SGHVS and FQNEAQ. The CDR3 is CASSSLNWAGEAFF. CDR3 bases: TGTGCCAGCAGCTCCCTTAACTGGGCCGGTGAAGCTTTCTTT.

This clone was seen a handful of times. The V call is TRBV7-9, the J call TRBJ2-1; 14 bases are a match to TRBD2. Germline V lookup: CDR1 SEHNR, CDR2 FQNEAQ (reference sequence). After removal of 1 base from V and 5 bases from J, the junction contained 7 bases not matched to a gene. The CDR3 consists of 18 residues. The chain's CDR3 is CASSLVGRLAGGDNEQFF. The DNA of the CDR3 is TGTGCCAGCAGCTTAGTTGGTCGACTAGCGGGAGGGGACAATGAGCAGTTCTTC.

The J gene is TRBJ1-2, the V gene TRBV12-3 or TRBV12-4, with a weak D call TRBD1 (5 bases). V lost 3 bases and J lost 7, with 12 bases in between. CDR3 size: 13 residues. Here the CDR3 reads CASSFGTRGGYTF. In DNA form, the CDR3 reads TGTGCCAGCAGTTTCGGGACGCGGGGTGGCTACACCTTC.

The J gene is TRBJ2-7, the V gene TRBV28; 8 bases are a match to TRBD2. V was clipped by 6 bases and J by 4 bases; unmatched bases: 5. Germline V gives CDR1 MDHEN, CDR2 SYDVKM. The CDR3 length is 13 residues. CDR3 coding DNA: TGTGCCAGCAGAATCGGGGGGGCTTACGAGCAGTACTTC. Translation gives CASRIGGAYEQYF.

Only one count was recorded for this clone. The CDR3 DNA reads TGTGCCACCGCCGACGGGTATAATCAGCCCCAGCATTTT. Residues: CATADGYNQPQHF. The chain uses TRBV15 and TRBJ1-5; D ambiguous. Per the germline V gene, CDR1 is LNHNV and CDR2 is YYDKDF (reference sequence). V lost 8 bases to trimming and J lost 4 bases, with 12 bases between them. The CDR3 runs 13 residues.

In nucleotides, the CDR3 is TGCGCCAGCAGCTTGAGGGGGTTGAACACCGGGGAGCTGTTTTTT. Protein product: CASSLRGLNTGELFF. V usage is TRBV5-1 and J usage is TRBJ2-2, with TRBD1 as a possible D gene (6 bases). This CDR3 comprises 15 residues. Germline CDR1 is SGHRS and CDR2 is YFSETQ. The germline V and J ends were trimmed by 1 base and 1 base, with 8 bases remaining between them.

The chain has TRBV5-1 and TRBJ2-2; possibly TRBD1 for D (5 bases). Germline CDR1 is SGHRS and CDR2 is YFSETQ. Deletions cut 4 bases from V and 0 bases from J, with 13 bases between. The CDR3 is 16 amino acids. Written as DNA, the CDR3 is TGCGCCAGCAGCCCAACGACAGCCTCGAACACCGGGGAGCTGTTTTTT. This codes for CASSPTTASNTGELFF.

The chain joins TRBV7-2 to TRBJ1-6; 8 positions match TRBD1. Germline values: CDR1 SGHTA, CDR2 FQGNSA. The V segment lost 1 base and the J segment 5 bases; nucleotides outside the gene matches: 4. CDR3 length: 16 amino acids. The CDR3 DNA is TGTGCCAGCAGCTTAGACTACAGGGGGAATAATTCACCCCTCCACTTT. Its protein product is CASSLDYRGNNSPLHF.

The genes are TRBV7-9 and TRBJ1-2; D gene uncertain. V dropped 1 base and J dropped 4 bases, with 19 bases sitting between them. The CDR3 has 17 residues. Germline CDR1 reads SEHNR; CDR2 reads FQNEAQ (reference sequence). The CDR3 region has the DNA TGTGCCAGCAGCTTAGGGGCCACGGCTGTGGATCCCTATGGCTACACCTTC. This gives the protein CASSLGATAVDPYGYTF.

The genes are TRBV5-1 and TRBJ1-4, with TRBD1 matching over 10 bases. The V and J ends lost 1 base and 8 bases, in that order; junction bases with no gene match: 8. Germline-derived CDR1 and CDR2 are SGHRS and YFSETQ. There are 16 residues in the CDR3. The CDR3 spells CASSLTPGTGEEKLFF. CDR3 sequence (DNA): TGCGCCAGCAGCTTGACTCCCGGGACAGGGGAAGAAAAACTGTTTTTT.